Described below is a single T cell receptor beta chain sequence and its context. Its antigen is unknown. The data derive from a study of cytomegalovirus exposure and HLA in healthy donors. The study's findings and limits: There were about 160 TCR beta chains listed as cytomegalovirus-associated.

Profiling relied on immunoSEQ multiplex PCR, and the TCRdb table lists in-frame clones only, not all of them. This sample has about 78,000 clones, with about 95% found just once. V lost 8 bases to trimming and J lost 1 base; unmatched junction nucleotides: 6. Germline V gene lookup returns CDR1 SNHLY and CDR2 FYNNEI. The CDR3 extends over 14 amino acids. The chain joins TRBV2 to TRBJ2-3; 7 nucleotides match TRBD1. The clonotype comes from a man aged 18 to 30 in good health and CMV-seropositive. Input material: PBMCs. CDR3 amino acids: CASYSGTGTDTQYF. The DNA for the CDR3 is TGTGCCAGCTATTCCGGGACAGGCACAGATACGCAGTATTTT.